The 4 T cell receptor beta chains below were found in one sample sequenced in a study of CD8+CD57+ T cells in acquired aplastic anemia (dated by TCRdb to the late 2010s). Patients chosen for sequencing had shown expansion of CD8+CD57+ cells by flow cytometry. These reads were obtained on an Illumina HiSeq 2000. TCR beta VDJ combination and CDR3 sequence profiling used genomic DNA as the template. TCRdb trimmed the raw reads at Q25, called clones with MiXCR and kept productive beta chains. Rows merge per CDR3 protein into single entries with the most common DNA and genes. Present in this sample are around 200,000 distinct CDR3 sequences, 55% to 65% of which were seen just once. The top ten constitute roughly 43% of the sample. The sequencing sample was made of sorted CD4+, CD8+, or CD8+CD57+ T cells (not recorded which) from PBMCs. These receptors were taken from a human donor with aplastic anemia.

This sequence joins TRBV7-2 and TRBJ2-3; 8 nucleotides align to TRBD2. V shed 5 bases and J 3 bases; nucleotides not matched to a gene: 10. Per germline, CDR1 SGHTA and CDR2 FQGNSA. The CDR3 is 16 residues long. CDR3 in amino acids: CASSLLLTGGTDTQYF. The CDR3 DNA reads as TGTGCCAGCAGCCTGTTACTAACGGGAGGGACAGATACGCAGTATTTT.

This clonotype appeared a single time. The junction differs from germline at one of its ends, possibly a read error. The chain recombines TRBV5-1 with TRBJ2-1; 9 bases match TRBD2. The germline CDR1 and CDR2 sequences are SGHRS and YFSETQ. The CDR3 covers 17 residues. This chain's CDR3 is CASNPRGGTSLYNKQFF. The CDR3 nucleotides read TGCGCCAGCAACCCAAGAGGCGGGACTAGCTTATACAATAAGCAGTTCTTC.

This clonotype was seen only a few times. V usage is TRBV7-9 and J usage is TRBJ2-7, with 12 nucleotides matching TRBD2. This CDR3 region has 15 residues. The germline V gene has CDR1 SEHNR and CDR2 FQNEAQ (reference sequence). V was clipped by 6 bases and J by 1 base; unmatched bases: 4. The CDR3 DNA is TGTGCCAGCAGACCCGGGACTAGCGGGTCCTACGAGCAGTACTTC. It yields the protein CASRPGTSGSYEQYF.

This chain connects TRBV7-9 to TRBJ2-5, with 8 positions matching TRBD2. The CDR3 is 14 amino acids. The trim removed 5 bases at V and 5 bases at J, leaving 7 bases unmatched. The V gene's germline CDR1 is SEHNR and CDR2 FQNEAQ (reference sequence). CDR3 nucleotides: TGTGCCAGCAGCGCGGACCCGGGAGGGGAGACCCAGTACTTC. Translation gives CASSADPGGETQYF.